This T cell receptor beta chain was retrieved from a study of long-term antiretroviral therapy in people with HIV. They ran version v3.0 of the immunoSEQ assay at survey level. Clones were read by immunoSEQ multiplex PCR, and TCRdb kept only the in-frame ones, dropping some. The sample contains 30,000 to 35,000 clones, 65% to 75% of which appear only once. The CDR3 totals 16 residues. Per the germline V gene, CDR1 is LGHNA and CDR2 is YSLEER. J was trimmed by 2 bases and V by 1 base; bases with no gene match: 7. To note about this clone: As yet, its antigen is unknown.

Regarding the study as a whole: Information pertaining to ART adherence, viral resistance or therapeutic modifications was not obtained.

This receptor was identified in a man in his fifties or sixties with HIV. The sequencing here drew on unsorted PBMCs, taken 3 years after starting antiretroviral therapy. This chain joins TRBV4-3 and TRBJ1-2, with TRBD1 matching 7 bases. The CDR3 DNA follows: TGCGCCAGCAGCCAAGTCAACGACAGGGCAAACTATGGCTACACCTTC. This encodes CASSQVNDRANYGYTF.